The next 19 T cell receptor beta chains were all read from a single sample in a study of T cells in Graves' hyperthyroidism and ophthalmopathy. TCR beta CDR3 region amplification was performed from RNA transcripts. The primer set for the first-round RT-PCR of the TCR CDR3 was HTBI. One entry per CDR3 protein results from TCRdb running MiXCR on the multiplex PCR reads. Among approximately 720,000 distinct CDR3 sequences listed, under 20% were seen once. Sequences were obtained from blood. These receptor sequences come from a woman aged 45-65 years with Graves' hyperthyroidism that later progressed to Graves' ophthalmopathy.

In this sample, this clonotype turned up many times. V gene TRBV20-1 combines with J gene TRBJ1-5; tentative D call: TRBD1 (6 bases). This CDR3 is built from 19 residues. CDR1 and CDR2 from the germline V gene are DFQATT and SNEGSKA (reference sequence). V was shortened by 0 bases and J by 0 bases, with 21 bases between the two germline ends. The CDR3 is CSARERYTGRGVSNQPQHF. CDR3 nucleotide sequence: TGCAGTGCTAGAGAACGATACACAGGGAGGGGCGTTAGCAATCAGCCCCAGCATTTT.

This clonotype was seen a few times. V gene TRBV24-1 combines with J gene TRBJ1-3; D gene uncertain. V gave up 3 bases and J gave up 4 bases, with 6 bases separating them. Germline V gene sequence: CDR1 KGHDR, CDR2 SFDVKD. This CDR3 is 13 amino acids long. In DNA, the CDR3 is TGTGCCACCAGTGATCCACGAGGAAACACCATATATTTT. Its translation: CATSDPRGNTIYF.

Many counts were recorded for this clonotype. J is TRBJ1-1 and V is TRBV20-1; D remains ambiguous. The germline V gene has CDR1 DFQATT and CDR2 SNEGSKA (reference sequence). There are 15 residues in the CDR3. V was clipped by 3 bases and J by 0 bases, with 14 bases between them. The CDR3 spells CSARRPGRMNTEAFF. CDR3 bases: TGCAGTGCTAGGCGTCCGGGCCGCATGAACACTGAAGCTTTCTTT.

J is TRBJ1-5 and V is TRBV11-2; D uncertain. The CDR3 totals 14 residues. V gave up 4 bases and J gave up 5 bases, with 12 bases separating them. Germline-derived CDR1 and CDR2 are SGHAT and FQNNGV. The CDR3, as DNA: TGTGCCAGCAGCTCCGGGATGGGCGATCAGCCCCAGCATTTT. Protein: CASSSGMGDQPQHF. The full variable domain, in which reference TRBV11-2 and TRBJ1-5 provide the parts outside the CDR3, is EAGVAQSPRYKIIEKRQSVAFWCNPISGHATLYWYQQILGQGPKLLIQFQNNGVVDDSQLPKDRFSAERLKGVDSTLKIQPAKLEDSAVYLCASSSGMGDQPQHFGDGTRLSIL.

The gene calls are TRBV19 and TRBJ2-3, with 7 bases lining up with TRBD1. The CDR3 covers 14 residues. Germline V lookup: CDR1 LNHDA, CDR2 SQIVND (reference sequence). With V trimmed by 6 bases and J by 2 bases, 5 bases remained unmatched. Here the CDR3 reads CASRDRILTDTQYF. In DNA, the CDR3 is TGTGCCAGTAGGGACAGGATCCTCACAGATACGCAGTATTTT.

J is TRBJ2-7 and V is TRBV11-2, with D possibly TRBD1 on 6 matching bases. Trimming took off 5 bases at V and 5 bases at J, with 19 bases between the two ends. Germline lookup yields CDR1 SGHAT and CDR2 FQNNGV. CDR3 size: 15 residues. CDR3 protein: CASSLQTDSWNEQYF. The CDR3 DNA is TGTGCCAGCAGCCTGCAGACGGACAGTTGGAACGAGCAGTACTTC.

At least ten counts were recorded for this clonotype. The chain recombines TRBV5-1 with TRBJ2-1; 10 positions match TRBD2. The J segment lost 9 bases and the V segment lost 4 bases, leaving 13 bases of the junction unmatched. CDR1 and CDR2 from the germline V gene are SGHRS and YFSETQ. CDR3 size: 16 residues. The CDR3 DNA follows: TGCGCCAGCAGCGTGGAGCGGGGGGGCCGTGGTGGTGAGCAGTTCTTC. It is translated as CASSVERGGRGGEQFF.

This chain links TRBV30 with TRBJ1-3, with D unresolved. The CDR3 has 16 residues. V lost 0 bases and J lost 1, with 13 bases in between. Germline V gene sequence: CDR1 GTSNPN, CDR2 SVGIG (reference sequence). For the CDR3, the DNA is TGTGCCTGGAGTGTCCAGAATGACAATTCTGGAAACACCATATATTTT. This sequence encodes CAWSVQNDNSGNTIYF.

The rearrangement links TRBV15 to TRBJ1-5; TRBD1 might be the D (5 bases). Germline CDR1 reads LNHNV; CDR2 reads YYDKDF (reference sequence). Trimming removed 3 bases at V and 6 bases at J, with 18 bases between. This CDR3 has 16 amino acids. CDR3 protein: CATSSRSRADSQPQHF. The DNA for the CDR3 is TGTGCCACCAGCAGTAGATCTAGGGCCGACAGTCAGCCCCAGCATTTT.

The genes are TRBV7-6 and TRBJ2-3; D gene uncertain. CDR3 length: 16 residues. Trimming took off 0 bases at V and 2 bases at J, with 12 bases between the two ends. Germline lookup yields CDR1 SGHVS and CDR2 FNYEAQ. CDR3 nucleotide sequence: TGTGCCAGCAGCTTAGCGAGTCACGGAGACACAGATACGCAGTATTTT. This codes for CASSLASHGDTDTQYF.

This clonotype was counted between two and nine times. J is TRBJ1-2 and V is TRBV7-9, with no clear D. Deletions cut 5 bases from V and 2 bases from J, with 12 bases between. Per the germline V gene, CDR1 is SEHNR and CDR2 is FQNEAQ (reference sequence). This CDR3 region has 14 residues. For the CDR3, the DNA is TGTGCCAGCAGCCACTTGCAGACCAACTATGGCTACACCTTC. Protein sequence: CASSHLQTNYGYTF.

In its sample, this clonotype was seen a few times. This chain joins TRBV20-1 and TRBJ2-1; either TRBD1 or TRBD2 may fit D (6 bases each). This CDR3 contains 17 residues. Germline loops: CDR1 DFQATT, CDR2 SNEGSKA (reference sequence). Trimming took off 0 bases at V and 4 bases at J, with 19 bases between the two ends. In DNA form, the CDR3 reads TGCAGTGCTAGAGATCCCGGGGGCAGGGGTTTTTACAATGAGCAGTTCTTC. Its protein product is CSARDPGGRGFYNEQFF.

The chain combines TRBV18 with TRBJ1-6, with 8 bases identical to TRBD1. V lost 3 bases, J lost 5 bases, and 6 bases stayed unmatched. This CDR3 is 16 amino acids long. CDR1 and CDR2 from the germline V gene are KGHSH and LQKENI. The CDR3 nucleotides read TGTGCCAGCTCACCCCTCCCAGGGGGCGATAATTCACCCCTCCACTTT. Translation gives CASSPLPGGDNSPLHF.

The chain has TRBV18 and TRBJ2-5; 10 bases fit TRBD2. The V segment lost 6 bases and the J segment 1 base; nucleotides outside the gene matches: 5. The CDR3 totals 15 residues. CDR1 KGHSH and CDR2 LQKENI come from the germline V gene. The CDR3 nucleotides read TGTGCCAGCTCTCGACTAGCGGGTTTCCAAGAGACCCAGTACTTC. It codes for CASSRLAGFQETQYF.

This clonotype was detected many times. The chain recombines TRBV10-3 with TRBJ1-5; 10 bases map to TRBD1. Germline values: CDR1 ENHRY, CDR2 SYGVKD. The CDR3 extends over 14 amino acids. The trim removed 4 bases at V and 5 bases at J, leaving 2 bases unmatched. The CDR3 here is CAISGQGADQPQHF. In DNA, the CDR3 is TGTGCCATCAGTGGACAGGGGGCCGATCAGCCCCAGCATTTT.

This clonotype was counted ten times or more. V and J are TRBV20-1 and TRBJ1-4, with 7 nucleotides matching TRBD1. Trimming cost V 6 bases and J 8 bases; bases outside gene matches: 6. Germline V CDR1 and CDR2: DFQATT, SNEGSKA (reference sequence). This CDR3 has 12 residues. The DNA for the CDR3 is TGCAGTGCCAACAAGGACAGGGAAAAACTGTTTTTT. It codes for CSANKDREKLFF.

CDR3 loop: CASSYLRDGNQPQHF. The CDR3 DNA is TGTGCCAGCAGTTACCTCCGGGACGGCAATCAGCCCCAGCATTTT. The gene calls are TRBV6-5 and TRBJ1-5; possibly TRBD1 for D (5 bases). This CDR3 has 15 amino acids. With 2 bases removed from V and 2 bases from J, the gap between germline ends came to 10 bases. Germline CDR1 MNHEY, CDR2 SVGAGI.

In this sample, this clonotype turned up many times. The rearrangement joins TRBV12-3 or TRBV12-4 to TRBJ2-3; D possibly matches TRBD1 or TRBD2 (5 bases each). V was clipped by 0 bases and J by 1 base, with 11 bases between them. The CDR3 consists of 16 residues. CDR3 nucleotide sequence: TGTGCCAGCAGTTTAGCGCGAGGGGCGGGCACAGATACGCAGTATTTT. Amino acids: CASSLARGAGTDTQYF.

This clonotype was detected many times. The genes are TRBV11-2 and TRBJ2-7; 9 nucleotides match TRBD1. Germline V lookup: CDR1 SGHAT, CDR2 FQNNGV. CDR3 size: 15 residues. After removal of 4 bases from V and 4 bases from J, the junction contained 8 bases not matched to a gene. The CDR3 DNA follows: TGTGCCAGCAGCTCCCACAGGGGGCTTTCGTACGAGCAGTACTTC. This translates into CASSSHRGLSYEQYF. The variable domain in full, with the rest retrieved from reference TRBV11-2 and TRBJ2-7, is EAGVAQSPRYKIIEKRQSVAFWCNPISGHATLYWYQQILGQGPKLLIQFQNNGVVDDSQLPKDRFSAERLKGVDSTLKIQPAKLEDSAVYLCASSSHRGLSYEQYFGPGTRLTVT.